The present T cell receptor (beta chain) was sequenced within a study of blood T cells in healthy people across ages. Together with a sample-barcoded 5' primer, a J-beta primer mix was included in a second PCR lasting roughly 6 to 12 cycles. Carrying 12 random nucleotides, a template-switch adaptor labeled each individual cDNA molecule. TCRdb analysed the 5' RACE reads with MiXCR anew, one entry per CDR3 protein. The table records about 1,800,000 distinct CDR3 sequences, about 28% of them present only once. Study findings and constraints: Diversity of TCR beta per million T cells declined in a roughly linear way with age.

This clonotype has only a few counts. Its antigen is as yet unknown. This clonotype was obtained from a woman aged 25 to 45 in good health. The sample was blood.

CDR3 protein: CASSEPGGWETQYF. DNA of the CDR3: TGTGCCAGCAGTGAACCCGGGGGCTGGGAGACCCAGTACTTC. The rearrangement uses TRBV6-1 and TRBJ2-5; D may correspond to TRBD1 or TRBD2 (6 bases each). Germline V CDR1 and CDR2: MNHNS, SASEGT. Trimming took off 2 bases at V and 5 bases at J, with 12 bases between the two ends. The CDR3 is 14 residues long.